A single sample gave rise to the 30 T cell receptor beta chains below, sequenced in a study of blood T cell repertoires in COVID-19. Data came from immunoSEQ multiplex PCR; TCRdb stores just in-frame clones and leaves some out. The data contain 150,000 to 200,000 clones, 80% to 95% of them singletons. Sequenced sample: peripheral blood. These receptors originate from a man over 45 with acute or convalescent COVID-19.

This rearrangement joins TRBV28 to TRBJ2-4; TRBD2 is a possible D gene (6 bases). Germline CDR1 is MDHEN and CDR2 is SYDVKM. CDR3 size: 15 residues. V lost 4 bases and J lost 1, with 11 bases in between. Here the CDR3 reads CASSSGGFAKNIQYF. The CDR3 region has the DNA TGTGCCAGCAGTTCCGGGGGTTTCGCCAAAAACATTCAGTACTTC.

V is TRBV5-1 and J is TRBJ2-4; D remains unclear. The CDR3 length is 14 residues. The V gene lost 2 bases and the J gene lost 6 bases, with 12 bases spanning the gap. In germline, CDR1 is SGHRS, CDR2 YFSETQ. DNA for the CDR3: TGCGCCAGCAGCTTAGGTGGATCGGGAAACATTCAGTACTTC. It codes for CASSLGGSGNIQYF.

The chain uses TRBV7-3 and TRBJ2-1, with 12 nucleotides matching TRBD2. J lost 4 bases, V lost 5 bases, and 18 bases had no gene match. In germline, CDR1 is SGHTA, CDR2 FQGTGA. The CDR3 totals 20 residues. CDR3 loop: CASSQGPFRLAGGRYNEQFF. Written as DNA, the CDR3 is TGTGCCAGCAGCCAAGGTCCCTTCCGGCTAGCGGGAGGGCGGTACAATGAGCAGTTCTTC.

The V and J genes are TRBV7-9 and TRBJ1-1; weak D call: TRBD1 (5 bases). Germline values: CDR1 SEHNR, CDR2 FQNEAQ (reference sequence). This CDR3 comprises 14 residues. Trimming shortened V by 5 bases and J by 1 base, and 11 bases separated the two germline ends. CDR3 protein: CASSPRDRNTEAFF. The DNA for the CDR3 is TGTGCCAGCAGCCCTAGAGACAGGAACACTGAAGCTTTCTTT.

The V and J genes are TRBV5-1 and TRBJ1-2, with 10 bases fitting TRBD1. Germline V CDR1 and CDR2: SGHRS, YFSETQ. V lost 2 bases to trimming and J lost 7 bases; unmatched junction nucleotides: 8. This CDR3 region has 15 residues. The CDR3 region has the DNA TGCGCCAGCAGCTTTTCACCGGGACAGGGGATTGGCTACACCTTC. Protein sequence: CASSFSPGQGIGYTF.

This clone was seen only once. V and J are TRBV6-4 and TRBJ1-5; 7 bases are shared with TRBD1. The CDR3 is 16 amino acids. The V segment lost 7 bases and the J segment 4 bases; nucleotides outside the gene matches: 13. In germline, CDR1 is MRHNA, CDR2 SNTAGT. In DNA form, the CDR3 reads TGTGCCAGCACGCAATTCAACACAGGGGCGAATCAGCCCCAGCATTTT. Translation: CASTQFNTGANQPQHF.

This chain joins TRBV7-9 and TRBJ2-3, with 7 nucleotides matching TRBD1. This CDR3 has 16 amino acids. The junction had 6 bases not matched to a gene; V was cut back by 1 base and J by 2 bases. CDR1 and CDR2 (germline): SEHNR, FQNEAQ (reference sequence). CDR3 in amino acids: CASSLGGGQFTDTQYF. CDR3 sequence (DNA): TGTGCCAGCAGCTTAGGAGGGGGACAGTTCACAGATACGCAGTATTTT.

V and J are TRBV5-1 and TRBJ2-1, with 10 bases identical to TRBD1. Trimming took 4 bases from V and 6 from J; bases not matched to a gene: 7. The CDR3 spans 15 residues. Germline CDR1 SGHRS, CDR2 YFSETQ. In DNA form, the CDR3 reads TGCGCCAGCAGCCTAGGGACAGGGGTCGGCAATGAGCAGTTCTTC. This encodes CASSLGTGVGNEQFF.

The V and J genes are TRBV3-1 (or the pseudogene TRBV3-2) and TRBJ2-1, with 9 bases identical to TRBD2. This CDR3 region has 16 residues. In germline, CDR1 is LGHDT, CDR2 YNNKEL (reference sequence). Trimming took 2 bases from V and 8 from J; bases not matched to a gene: 10. CDR3 DNA sequence: TGTGCCAGCAGCCAAAGTCCACTAGCGGGTTTGTATGAGCAGTTCTTC. Its protein is CASSQSPLAGLYEQFF.

Turning to this clone: Other nucleotide sequences from this sample produce the same CDR3. The chain has TRBV9 and TRBJ1-6, with D possibly matching TRBD1 (6 bases). CDR3 length equals 13 residues. Germline CDR1 is SGDLS and CDR2 is YYNGEE. With 1 base removed from V and 8 bases from J, the gap between germline ends came to 7 bases. In DNA, the CDR3 is TGTGCCAGCAGCGTATACAGGGATTCACCCCTCCACTTT. Protein: CASSVYRDSPLHF.

The chain joins TRBV3-1 (or the pseudogene TRBV3-2) to TRBJ2-6; 15 positions agree with TRBD2. V gave up 5 bases and J gave up 0 bases; unmatched junction bases: 2. The CDR3 runs 18 residues. CDR1 is LGHDT, CDR2 YNNKEL, per germline (reference sequence). In nucleotides, the CDR3 is TGTGCCAGCAGCTTGGGACTAGCGGGGGGCTCTGGGGCCAACGTCCTGACTTTC. Translating gives CASSLGLAGGSGANVLTF.

The V call is TRBV7-9, the J call TRBJ2-3, with TRBD2 identical over 13 bases. Germline CDR1 and CDR2: SEHNR and FQNEAQ (reference sequence). V trimming: 5 bases; J trimming: 5 bases; junction bases outside the gene matches: 7. This CDR3 spans 16 amino acids. CDR3 protein: CASSPGLAGRVDTQYF. The CDR3 coding sequence is TGTGCCAGCAGCCCGGGACTAGCGGGACGGGTAGATACGCAGTATTTT.

The J gene is TRBJ2-7, the V gene TRBV5-1; TRBD2 agrees at 9 bases. This CDR3 is built from 14 residues. The ends lost 2 bases at V and 3 bases at J; junction bases unmatched: 3. Germline assignment: CDR1 SGHRS and CDR2 YFSETQ. The CDR3 nucleotides are TGCGCCAGCAGCTTAGCGGGAGGTCTCTACGAGCAGTACTTC. Encoded protein: CASSLAGGLYEQYF.

V usage is TRBV3-1 (or the pseudogene TRBV3-2) and J usage is TRBJ2-1; 9 nucleotides align to TRBD2. The CDR3 consists of 15 residues. Germline loops: CDR1 LGHDT, CDR2 YNNKEL (reference sequence). The trim removed 7 bases at V and 4 bases at J, leaving 8 bases unmatched. CDR3 sequence: CASTLGTSRYNEQFF. CDR3 nucleotides: TGTGCCAGCACCCTCGGGACTAGCAGATACAATGAGCAGTTCTTC.

V and J are TRBV29-1 and TRBJ2-5; D uncertain. V shed 3 bases and J shed 0 bases, with 5 bases lying between them. CDR1 is SQVTM and CDR2 is ANQGSEA in the germline V gene. This CDR3 is built from 12 residues. CDR3 nucleotides: TGCAGCGTTGAGAGGTACCAAGAGACCCAGTACTTC. Translated: CSVERYQETQYF.

The count of this clone is one. V gene TRBV18 combines with J gene TRBJ2-5, with D tentatively TRBD1 (5 bases). CDR1 and CDR2 (germline): KGHSH, LQKENI. This CDR3 is 15 amino acids long. V was cut by 6 bases and J by 4 bases, with 18 bases left in between. The CDR3 DNA sequence: TGTGCCAGCTCCTCCCGGACACAATGGGGAGAGACCCAGTACTTC. Its protein product is CASSSRTQWGETQYF.

V is TRBV11-2 and J is TRBJ2-7, with D possibly matching TRBD1 (5 bases). This CDR3 is built from 14 residues. V gave up 1 base and J gave up 3 bases, with 10 bases separating them. CDR1 SGHAT and CDR2 FQNNGV come from the germline V gene. The CDR3 loop reads CASSLAQGYYEQYF. CDR3 DNA: TGTGCCAGCAGCTTAGCTCAGGGTTACTACGAGCAGTACTTC.

The rearrangement links TRBV2 to TRBJ2-1; 9 nucleotides line up with TRBD1. Germline CDR1 reads SNHLY; CDR2 reads FYNNEI. CDR3 length equals 13 residues. For the CDR3, the DNA is TGTGCGGGGAAAGGGACAGGGTACAATGAGCAGTTCTTC. It yields the protein CAGKGTGYNEQFF.

The rearrangement joins TRBV6-5 to TRBJ1-5, with D perhaps TRBD1 (6 bases). This CDR3 region has 15 residues. Looked up from germline, CDR1 is MNHEY and CDR2 is SVGAGI. The V and J ends lost 7 bases and 7 bases respectively, with 20 bases between them. The DNA of the CDR3 is TGTGCCAGCACCCCGACAGGATTCGAACGGCAGCCCCAGCATTTT. Translating gives CASTPTGFERQPQHF.

Worth noting for this clone: This sample also contains other DNA sequences that code for the same CDR3. The rearrangement joins TRBV7-3 to TRBJ1-1; D uncertain. This CDR3 spans 13 amino acids. Trimming removed 2 bases at V and 2 bases at J, with 6 bases between. Germline CDR1 SGHTA, CDR2 FQGTGA. In DNA, the CDR3 is TGTGCCAGCAGCTTAGGCCAAAACACTGAAGCTTTCTTT. Protein sequence: CASSLGQNTEAFF. The complete variable domain, with remaining parts taken from reference TRBV7-3 and TRBJ1-1, reads GAGVSQTPSNKVTEKGKYVELRCDPISGHTALYWYRQSLGQGPEFLIYFQGTGAADDSGLPNDRFFAVRPEGSVSTLKIQRTERGDSAVYLCASSLGQNTEAFFGQGTRLTVV.

The CDR3 loop reads CASSLIGGQAPEQFF. DNA for the CDR3: TGTGCCAGCAGCCTTATCGGGGGACAGGCCCCTGAGCAGTTCTTC. This rearrangement joins TRBV28 to TRBJ2-1; the match to TRBD1 covers 8 bases. With V trimmed by 6 bases and J by 9 bases, 13 bases remained unmatched. The CDR3 covers 15 residues. Per the germline V gene, CDR1 is MDHEN and CDR2 is SYDVKM.

The chain is built from TRBV7-2 and TRBJ2-5; TRBD2 is a possible D gene (5 bases). Trimming pared 0 bases from V and 3 bases from J, leaving 11 bases between. Germline CDR1 SGHTA, CDR2 FQGNSA. This CDR3 has 15 amino acids. The CDR3 DNA sequence: TGTGCCAGCAGCTTAGCGCGGAGTAGCGAAGAGACCCAGTACTTC. It specifies CASSLARSSEETQYF.

The rearrangement links TRBV6-5 to TRBJ2-6; D not resolved. The CDR3 runs to 15 residues. Germline CDR1 reads MNHEY; CDR2 reads SVGAGI. V lost 0 bases, J lost 4 bases, and 7 bases lay in between. CDR3 in DNA: TGTGCCAGCAGTTACTCAGGAGCCGGGGCCAACGTCCTGACTTTC. Protein product: CASSYSGAGANVLTF.

This clone was picked up a small number of times. The rearrangement links TRBV7-2 to TRBJ1-6, with D maybe TRBD1 (5 bases). The germline V gene has CDR1 SGHTA and CDR2 FQGNSA. Trimming removed 0 bases at V and 9 bases at J, with 12 bases between. The CDR3 loop spans 15 amino acids. For the CDR3, the DNA is TGTGCCAGCAGCTTAGCGGGAGGGGTTGGTTCACCCCTCCACTTT. Translation gives CASSLAGGVGSPLHF.

The V and J genes are TRBV2 and TRBJ2-1; 7 bases agree with TRBD2. Per germline, CDR1 SNHLY and CDR2 FYNNEI. With 1 base clipped from V and 4 bases from J, the junction kept 4 bases outside the gene matches. The CDR3 consists of 15 residues. CDR3 sequence: CASSEDGGLYNEQFF. The DNA for the CDR3 is TGTGCCAGCAGTGAAGACGGGGGGTTATACAATGAGCAGTTCTTC.

This chain connects TRBV6-2 or TRBV6-3 to TRBJ2-5; D gene ambiguous. Deletions cut 1 base from V and 4 bases from J, with 7 bases between. The CDR3 length is 13 residues. CDR1 and CDR2 from the germline V gene are MNHEY and SVGEGT. This CDR3 reads CASSYYRRETQYF. The CDR3 DNA sequence: TGTGCCAGCAGTTACTACAGAAGAGAGACCCAGTACTTC.

The chain is built from TRBV18 and TRBJ2-1; TRBD1 aligns across 8 bases. This CDR3 comprises 16 residues. V was pared by 1 base and J by 5 bases, with 7 bases of the junction left unmatched. CDR1 is KGHSH and CDR2 is LQKENI in the germline V gene. The CDR3 sequence is CASSPLQRTGNNEQFF. In DNA form, the CDR3 reads TGTGCCAGCTCACCACTTCAACGGACAGGGAACAATGAGCAGTTCTTC. Combining the CDR3 with reference TRBV18 and TRBJ2-1 gives the whole variable domain NAGVMQNPRHLVRRRGQEARLRCSPMKGHSHVYWYRQLPEEGLKFMVYLQKENIIDESGMPKERFSAEFPKEGPSILRIQQVVRGDSAAYFCASSPLQRTGNNEQFFGPGTRLTVL.

In DNA, the CDR3 is TGTGCCAGCAGTAAGGGAGACTGGGAGACCCAGTACTTC. Protein: CASSKGDWETQYF. V gene TRBV12-3 or TRBV12-4 combines with J gene TRBJ2-5, with a weak D call TRBD2 (5 bases). Trimming removed 5 bases from V and 5 bases from J, with 12 bases in between. The CDR3 runs 13 residues.

This clone was detected only once. This rearrangement joins TRBV6-1 to TRBJ1-1; D is possibly TRBD1 (6 bases). Trimming left V 2 bases short and J 4 bases short, with 11 bases between. The CDR3 is 14 amino acids. The germline gives CDR1 MNHNS, CDR2 SASEGT. The CDR3 bases are TGTGCCAGCAGTGAAATGGGGGCGGGCACTGAAGCTTTCTTT. It yields the protein CASSEMGAGTEAFF.

This chain connects TRBV5-6 to TRBJ1-3; D unresolved. Trimming pared 2 bases from V and 7 bases from J, leaving 7 bases between. The CDR3 covers 12 residues. Germline loops: CDR1 SGHDT, CDR2 YYEEEE. CDR3 nucleotides: TGTGCCAGCAGCTTCAATCGGAACACCATATATTTT. Its protein is CASSFNRNTIYF.